This TCR beta chain stems from a study of T cell changes during pregnancy in multiple sclerosis. Profiling relied on immunoSEQ multiplex PCR, and the TCRdb table lists in-frame clones only, not all of them. Of about 80,000 clones listed, about 93% are singletons. The CDR3 totals 16 residues. V gave up 5 bases and J gave up 5 bases; unmatched junction bases: 13. The germline gives CDR1 SGHVS, CDR2 FQNEAQ. The sequencing used peripheral blood, collected after pregnancy. The genes are TRBV7-8 and TRBJ1-2, with 8 bases that match TRBD1. The sequence was collected from a female donor in good health, enrolled as a control in a pregnancy study. CDR3 in DNA: TGTGCCAGCAGCCCAAGGACAGGGCGACCCCTTTATGGCTACACCTTC. Translating it yields CASSPRTGRPLYGYTF.